This TCR beta chain was captured by sequencing in a study of regulatory dendritic cells for organ transplantation (dated by TCRdb to 2016 to 2017). Context from the whole study: To make regulatory dendritic cells, monocytes were cultured with vitamin D3 on days 0 and 4, plus IL-10 on day 4. To evaluate the response of the DCs to a potent maturation-inducing agent, LPS was added to DC cultures on day 6. The TCRbeta repertoires of sorted naive and memory CD4+ and CD8+ T cells were sequenced before and after allostimulation with regulatory or mature dendritic cells. Points the paper makes about the study in general: The authors pointed out considerable heterogeneity between individuals in the alloreactive memory CD8+ T cell pool, and only two subjects were sequenced. In both subjects, allostimulation led to expansion of memory CD8+ clones, though the expansion induced by regulatory dendritic cells appeared to be more limited than that induced by mature dendritic cells. Highly diverse repertoires were observed in naive CD4+ and CD8+ T cells, whereas lower diversity was observed in memory cells, and the most oligoclonal repertoires were found in memory CD8+ cells. Among the resting subsets, memory CD8+ T cells contained the most alloreactive TCR clonotypes.

A single count supports this clone. What antigen it recognizes has not been identified. No quality values exist for individual bases; no much larger clone is one base distant. A multiplexed two-step PCR with Vbeta-specific forward primers and Jbeta-specific reverse primers was used to amplify the TCRbeta CDR3 regions. Through the immunoSEQ service, TCRbeta libraries were sequenced on an Illumina instrument. The original methods were these. IMGT annotation was used to assign V, D and J genes, and synthetic CDR3 analogues were used to correct counts for multiplex PCR bias. In the immunoSEQ Analyzer, repertoire clonality was calculated as one minus the normalized Shannon entropy. Fisher's exact test with Benjamini-Hochberg false discovery rate control was used to define clonal expansion, with two-tailed P<0.01. Here the immuneACCESS table is served through TCRdb, limited to in-frame sequences with V and J called. Missing clones are a known gap in these copies; in checked studies unresolved V genes cover under half, and the rest lacks a known reason. V and J calls plus clone size are reproduced from that table; the DNA served to infer D and trimming. This sample holds more than 10,000 clones; less than 70% were observed only once. Together, the top ten hold about 1.1% of the sample.

Sorted T cell subsets were CFSE-labeled and co-cultured for roughly five days with allogeneic regulatory or mature dendritic cells at a 1:10 DC:T ratio. Naive T cells were sorted as CD45RA+ and memory T cells as CD45RO+ CD4+ or CD8+ cells by FACS. The T cells used for TCR sequencing were obtained from two healthy control subjects. Genomic DNA was extracted with the Qiagen DNeasy Blood & Tissue Kit. The cysteine opens and the phenylalanine closes a CDR3 of 16 amino acids. The CDR3 DNA has 48 bases and is translated from base 1. Trimming costs V 2 bases and J 2 bases, and their ends lie 13 bases apart.

The sequenced sample consisted of naive CD8+ T cells from blood cultured with dendritic cells. This sample's cell subset or site label indicates: CD45RA+ naive T cells. In this chain, TRBV23-1 is recombined with TRBJ2-1, and perhaps TRBD2 as D gene, on 7 matching bases. TRBV23-1 is treated as an ORF (open reading frame) with a function not yet certain. This TCR derives from a human donor in good health. The CDR3 region: CASSQGGGSTYNEQFF. The sequenced DNA is TGCGCCAGCAGTCAAGGGGGGGGCAGCACCTACAATGAGCAGTTCTTC.